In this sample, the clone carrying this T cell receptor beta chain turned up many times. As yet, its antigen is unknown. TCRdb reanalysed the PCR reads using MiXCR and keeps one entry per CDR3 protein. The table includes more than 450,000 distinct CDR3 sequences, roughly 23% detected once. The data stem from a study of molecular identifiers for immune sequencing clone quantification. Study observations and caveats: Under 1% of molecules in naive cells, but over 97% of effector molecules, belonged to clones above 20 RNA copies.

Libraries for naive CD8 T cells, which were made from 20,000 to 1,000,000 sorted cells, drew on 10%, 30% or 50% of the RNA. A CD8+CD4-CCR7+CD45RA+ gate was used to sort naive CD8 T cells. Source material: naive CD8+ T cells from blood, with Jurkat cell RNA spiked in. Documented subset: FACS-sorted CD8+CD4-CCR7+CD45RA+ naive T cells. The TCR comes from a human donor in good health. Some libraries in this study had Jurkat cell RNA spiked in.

The CDR3 bases are TGTGCCACCAGAAGGAACACCGGGGAGCTGTTTTTT. Translated, it gives CATRRNTGELFF. The chain combines TRBV24-1 with TRBJ2-2; no clear D gene. Germline lookup yields CDR1 KGHDR and CDR2 SFDVKD. Trimming took off 7 bases at V and 1 base at J, with 3 bases between the two ends. This CDR3 spans 12 amino acids.